Listed here are 5 T cell receptor beta chains from one sample, sequenced in a study of cytotoxic CD8 clonotypes in ibrutinib-treated CLL. Sequencing was performed with immunoSEQ multiplex PCR; in TCRdb, only in-frame clones are kept and a portion is missing. The sample contains around 30,000 clones, roughly 57% of which appear only once. Sequencing was performed on PBMCs, taken before ibrutinib treatment. These receptors were obtained from a human donor with chronic lymphocytic leukemia.

J is TRBJ2-3 and V is TRBV9; D may be TRBD2 (6 bases). V was clipped by 2 bases and J by 0 bases, with 7 bases between them. The CDR3 has 14 amino acids. Germline loops: CDR1 SGDLS, CDR2 YYNGEE. The CDR3, as DNA: TGTGCCAGCAGCGTTAGCGGAAGCACAGATACGCAGTATTTT. Protein: CASSVSGSTDTQYF.

The V and J genes are TRBV10-2 and TRBJ2-7, with a tentative D call TRBD2 (5 bases). V lost 0 bases and J lost 3, with 6 bases in between. The CDR3 length is 13 residues. CDR1 is WSHSY and CDR2 is SAAADI in the germline V gene. The CDR3 is CASSESEVYEQYF. Here the CDR3 DNA reads TGCGCCAGCAGTGAGTCGGAGGTCTACGAGCAGTACTTC.

This clone has more than one count but fewer than ten. The chain employs TRBV19 and TRBJ2-1, with 8 bases lining up with TRBD2. Germline-derived CDR1 and CDR2 are LNHDA and SQIVND (reference sequence). The CDR3 has 12 amino acids. J lost 7 bases, V lost 10 bases, and 6 bases had no gene match. CDR3 region: CATGTRRNEQFF. The CDR3 nucleotides read TGTGCCACCGGGACTAGGAGAAATGAGCAGTTCTTC.

This chain connects TRBV4-1 to TRBJ2-5; D is ambiguous. CDR1 MGHRA and CDR2 YSYEKL come from the germline V gene. The CDR3 has 17 residues. V was pared by 2 bases and J by 4 bases, with 20 bases between. The CDR3 DNA follows: TGCGCCAGCAGCCAAACCGGCCCCCAGTTATTCAGAGAGACCCAGTACTTC. It codes for CASSQTGPQLFRETQYF.

The rearrangement uses TRBV27 and TRBJ1-2, with D possibly matching TRBD1 (5 bases). CDR3 length: 11 residues. V lost 10 bases to trimming and J lost 7 bases, with 13 bases between them. Germline loops: CDR1 MNHEY, CDR2 SMNVEV (reference sequence). The CDR3 here is CATSFGGGYTF. The CDR3 DNA is TGTGCCACCTCCTTTGGGGGTGGCTACACCTTC.